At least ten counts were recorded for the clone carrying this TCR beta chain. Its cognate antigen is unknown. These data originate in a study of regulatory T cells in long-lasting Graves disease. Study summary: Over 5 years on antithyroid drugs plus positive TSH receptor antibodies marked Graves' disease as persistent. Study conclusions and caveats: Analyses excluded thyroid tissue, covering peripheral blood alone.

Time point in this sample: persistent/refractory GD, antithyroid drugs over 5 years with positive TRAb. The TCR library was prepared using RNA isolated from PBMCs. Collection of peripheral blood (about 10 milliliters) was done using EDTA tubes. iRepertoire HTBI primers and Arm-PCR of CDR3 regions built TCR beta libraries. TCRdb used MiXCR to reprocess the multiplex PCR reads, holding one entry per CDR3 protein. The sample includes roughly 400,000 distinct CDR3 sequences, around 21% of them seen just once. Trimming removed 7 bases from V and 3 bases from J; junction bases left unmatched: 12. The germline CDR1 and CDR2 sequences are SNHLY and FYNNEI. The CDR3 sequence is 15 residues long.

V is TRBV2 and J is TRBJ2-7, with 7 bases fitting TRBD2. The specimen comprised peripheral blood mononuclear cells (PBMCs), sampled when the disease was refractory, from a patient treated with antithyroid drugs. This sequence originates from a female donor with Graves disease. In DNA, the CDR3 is TGTGCCAGCATGATTAGTCGGAGCGGGATCTACGAGCAGTACTTC. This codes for CASMISRSGIYEQYF.